The entry that follows covers one TCR beta chain sequence. The table came from immunoSEQ multiplex PCR; TCRdb's copy has only in-frame clones and leaves some out. The sample records about 140,000 clones, roughly 84% being singletons. The CDR3 covers 15 residues. Per the germline V gene, CDR1 is MNHEY and CDR2 is SVGAGI. The J segment lost 9 bases and the V segment lost 4 bases, leaving 12 bases of the junction unmatched. The sample is drawn from a study of blood T cell repertoires in COVID-19. The TCR originated in an older woman with acute or convalescent COVID-19. The chain has TRBV6-5 and TRBJ2-1, with 7 nucleotides matching TRBD1. Sequencing was performed on peripheral blood. CDR3 DNA sequence: TGTGCCAGCAGTTTAAAGACAGGGTGGAAGCGTGAGCAGTTCTTC. It translates to CASSLKTGWKREQFF.